The clone carrying this T cell receptor beta chain occurred a few times. Its antigen is unknown. This entry comes from a study of T cell responses to AZD1222 COVID-19 vaccine. Overall study: Both about-4-week and about-12-week second-dose recipients were combined.

Clones were read by immunoSEQ multiplex PCR, and TCRdb kept only the in-frame ones, dropping some. The sample records about 150,000 clones, 92% being singletons. General observations from the study: Only a handful of AZD1222 recipients, several in all, had baseline seropositivity. Regions left unmutated in variants are reportedly the target of nearly half of spike-specific TCRs. Repertoire sampling occurred only after the peak T cell response.

CDR3 length: 11 residues. Trimming left V 6 bases short and J 8 bases short, with 8 bases between. The sequence was obtained from an adult in good health. This sequence joins TRBV12-3 or TRBV12-4 and TRBJ1-3, with a tentative D call TRBD1 (5 bases). The sequencing used peripheral blood, collected on day 0 of AZD1222 vaccination. This CDR3 reads CASSLGHTIYF. In nucleotides, the CDR3 is TGTGCCAGCAGCCTGGGGCACACCATATATTTT.